This TCR beta chain is from a study of long-term antiretroviral therapy in people with HIV. Study-wide results and caveats: Investigators report no available data on ART adherence, viral resistance or therapy changes.

The study drew at least one pre-ART and at least two post-ART PBMC samples from every donor. There were roughly 0.95-11 million cryopreserved PBMC in the samples before DNA extraction. V shed 5 bases and J 5 bases; nucleotides not matched to a gene: 9. Germline loops: CDR1 MNHEY, CDR2 SVGAGI. The CDR3 sequence is 15 residues long. It was version v3.0 of the immunoSEQ assay that was run at survey level. Produced via immunoSEQ multiplex PCR; TCRdb's table is partial and in-frame only. The profile shows under 45,000 clones, 80% of them singletons. Of note for this clone: Its matching antigen is unknown.

The chain carries TRBV6-5 and TRBJ2-7; the match to TRBD1 covers 10 bases. The clonotype originates from a man aged 25-40 years with HIV. The sequencing used unsorted PBMCs, collected 3.4 years after starting antiretroviral therapy. DNA of the CDR3: TGTGCCAGCAGTAAACCGGGACAGGGGATCCACGAGCAGTACTTC. Translated: CASSKPGQGIHEQYF.